The 25 T cell receptor beta chains listed next were all sequenced from one sample in a study of blood T cell repertoires in COVID-19. Sequencing used immunoSEQ multiplex PCR; TCRdb keeps in-frame clones, though not all of them. Of about 44,000 clones in the sample, around 90% were seen once. The specimen was peripheral blood. Receptors were obtained from a woman older than 75 in a cohort sampled during active or convalescent COVID-19.

This chain joins TRBV5-1 and TRBJ1-3; 8 positions agree with TRBD1. Germline loops: CDR1 SGHRS, CDR2 YFSETQ. CDR3 length: 15 amino acids. The ends lost 0 bases at V and 4 bases at J; junction bases unmatched: 3. Here the CDR3 reads CASSLVTGVGNTIYF. CDR3 nucleotide sequence: TGCGCCAGCAGCTTGGTGACAGGGGTCGGAAACACCATATATTTT.

The chain joins TRBV12-3 or TRBV12-4 to TRBJ1-2; D possibly corresponds to TRBD1 (5 bases). The CDR3 contains 12 residues. Deletions cut 8 bases from V and 6 bases from J, with 13 bases between. As DNA, the CDR3 is TGTGCCAGCGGATACCCAGGGAATGGCTACACCTTC. This sequence encodes CASGYPGNGYTF.

The chain carries TRBV5-1 and TRBJ1-3; weak D call: TRBD1 (6 bases). The V gene's germline CDR1 is SGHRS and CDR2 YFSETQ. With 4 bases removed from V and 0 bases from J, the gap between germline ends came to 14 bases. The CDR3 extends over 16 amino acids. The CDR3 region has the DNA TGCGCCAGCAGCCGAGAGACAGGCGTCTCTGGAAACACCATATATTTT. The encoded protein is CASSRETGVSGNTIYF.

This chain joins TRBV5-1 and TRBJ1-1; 12 bases map to TRBD1. CDR1 and CDR2 from the germline V gene are SGHRS and YFSETQ. The CDR3 totals 14 residues. V gave up 4 bases and J gave up 7 bases; unmatched junction bases: 5. The DNA of the CDR3 is TGCGCCAGCAGCACGGGACAGGGGGCCAGTGAAGCTTTCTTT. It encodes CASSTGQGASEAFF.

The chain combines TRBV7-2 with TRBJ2-3; the match to TRBD2 covers 11 bases. Germline-derived CDR1 and CDR2 are SGHTA and FQGNSA. The CDR3 is 15 residues long. V lost 4 bases and J lost 6; bases outside the gene matches: 6. CDR3 protein: CASSYRLAGRDTQYF. CDR3 in DNA: TGTGCCAGCAGCTACCGACTAGCGGGACGGGATACGCAGTATTTT.

The V call is TRBV5-4, the J call TRBJ2-1, with D unresolved. Germline V gene data show CDR1 as SGHNT and CDR2 as YYREEE (reference sequence). The CDR3 consists of 14 residues. Trimming removed 6 bases from V and 0 bases from J, with 10 bases in between. The CDR3 nucleotides are TGTGCCAGCACCGACTCGAGCTCCTACAATGAGCAGTTCTTC. Translated: CASTDSSSYNEQFF.

The count of this clone is one. This sequence joins TRBV7-9 and TRBJ2-7, with 9 bases aligning to TRBD2. Per the germline V gene, CDR1 is SEHNR and CDR2 is FQNEAQ (reference sequence). The CDR3 length is 16 residues. V trimming: 4 bases; J trimming: 4 bases; junction bases outside the gene matches: 11. CDR3 sequence: CASSSPGTSTPYEQYF. The DNA of the CDR3 is TGTGCCAGCAGCTCTCCCGGGACTAGCACTCCGTACGAGCAGTACTTC.

The chain couples TRBV5-1 to TRBJ1-1, with no clear D. V was pared by 1 base and J by 1 base, with 8 bases between. The CDR3 totals 14 residues. From germline, CDR1 is SGHRS and CDR2 YFSETQ. In nucleotides, the CDR3 is TGCGCCAGCAGCTTGAACCCGGGGAACACTGAAGCTTTCTTT. Its translation: CASSLNPGNTEAFF. The full variable domain, with the rest looked up from reference TRBV5-1 and TRBJ1-1, is KAGVTQTPRYLIKTRGQQVTLSCSPISGHRSVSWYQQTPGQGLQFLFEYFSETQRNKGNFPGRFSGRQFSNSRSEMNVSTLELGDSALYLCASSLNPGNTEAFFGQGTRLTVV.

The chain recombines TRBV4-1 with TRBJ2-1; 7 nucleotides match TRBD2. CDR3 length: 13 residues. Germline lookup yields CDR1 MGHRA and CDR2 YSYEKL. The trim removed 4 bases at V and 8 bases at J, leaving 5 bases unmatched. The CDR3 region is CASSLTSNHEQFF. The CDR3 DNA reads TGCGCCAGCAGCCTGACTAGCAACCATGAGCAGTTCTTC.

The chain couples TRBV7-8 to TRBJ2-7; possible D gene TRBD1, 5 bases. Trimming removed 3 bases at V and 3 bases at J, with 9 bases between. The germline V gene encodes CDR1 SGHVS and CDR2 FQNEAQ. The CDR3 totals 13 residues. The CDR3 protein is CASSFLGVYEQYF. The DNA for the CDR3 is TGTGCCAGCAGCTTTTTAGGGGTCTACGAGCAGTACTTC.

This clone has a single count. The chain uses TRBV29-1 and TRBJ2-2; possibly TRBD2 for D (7 bases). There are 14 residues in the CDR3. Trimming took 4 bases from V and 4 from J, leaving 13 bases between them. Germline V lookup: CDR1 SQVTM, CDR2 ANQGSEA. CDR3 region: CSVVGGGGTGELFF. The CDR3 nucleotides read TGCAGCGTTGTCGGGGGCGGGGGCACCGGGGAGCTGTTTTTT.

J is TRBJ2-2 and V is TRBV5-1, with 9 positions matching TRBD1. The length of the CDR3 is 15 residues. V gave up 4 bases and J gave up 5 bases; unmatched junction bases: 6. The germline V gene encodes CDR1 SGHRS and CDR2 YFSETQ. This CDR3 is CASSGDRVGTGELFF. In nucleotides, the CDR3 is TGCGCCAGCAGCGGGGACAGGGTAGGGACCGGGGAGCTGTTTTTT.

This clone was recorded once. The V gene is TRBV4-1, the J gene TRBJ2-5, with D perhaps TRBD2 (6 bases). Per germline, CDR1 MGHRA and CDR2 YSYEKL. Trimming shortened V by 2 bases and J by 5 bases, and 18 bases separated the two germline ends. There are 16 residues in the CDR3. The DNA of the CDR3 is TGCGCCAGCAGCCAATGGGGGGAGGCGGTTCTGGAGACCCAGTACTTC. Amino acids: CASSQWGEAVLETQYF.

The chain couples TRBV5-6 to TRBJ2-1; TRBD2 matches 9 bases. V was pared by 4 bases and J by 0 bases, with 8 bases of the junction left unmatched. CDR1 and CDR2 from the germline V gene are SGHDT and YYEEEE. This CDR3 spans 17 amino acids. The CDR3 bases are TGTGCCAGCAGCAGCTGGACTAGCGCCCTCTCCTACAATGAGCAGTTCTTC. This gives the protein CASSSWTSALSYNEQFF.

The chain employs TRBV7-2 and TRBJ1-4; no clear D. Germline values: CDR1 SGHTA, CDR2 FQGNSA. Trimming took 2 bases from V and 0 from J, leaving 7 bases between them. The CDR3 is 15 residues long. CDR3 DNA: TGTGCCAGCAGCTTAATGGGCTCAACTAATGAAAAACTGTTTTTT. Residues: CASSLMGSTNEKLFF. The whole variable domain, remainder taken from reference TRBV7-2 and TRBJ1-4, is GAGVSQSPSNKVTEKGKDVELRCDPISGHTALYWYRQSLGQGLEFLIYFQGNSAPDKSGLPSDRFSAERTGGSVSTLTIQRTQQEDSAVYLCASSLMGSTNEKLFFGSGTQLSVL.

In its sample, this clone was seen once. V usage is TRBV19 and J usage is TRBJ1-2; TRBD1 aligns across 9 bases. The CDR3 extends over 16 amino acids. Looked up from germline, CDR1 is LNHDA and CDR2 is SQIVND (reference sequence). Trimming removed 3 bases from V and 5 bases from J; junction bases left unmatched: 10. The CDR3 DNA reads TGTGCCAGTAGTATCGGCGGGGGACAGGGACCTTATGGCTACACCTTC. This gives the protein CASSIGGGQGPYGYTF.

This chain joins TRBV3-1 (or the pseudogene TRBV3-2) and TRBJ2-2, with TRBD2 identical over 10 bases. Germline V gene sequence: CDR1 LGHDT, CDR2 YNNKEL (reference sequence). The CDR3 runs 17 residues. J gave up 8 bases and V 1 base, and 10 bases lay outside the gene matches. CDR3 loop: CASSQGASGRAQGELFF. In DNA, the CDR3 is TGTGCCAGCAGCCAAGGTGCCAGCGGGAGGGCCCAGGGGGAGCTGTTTTTT.

This chain uses TRBV5-6 with TRBJ2-3; no reliable D call. The CDR3 sequence is 14 residues long. The germline V and J ends were trimmed by 0 bases and 2 bases, with 7 bases remaining between them. In germline, CDR1 is SGHDT, CDR2 YYEEEE. The CDR3 region is CASSLARNTDTQYF. DNA of the CDR3: TGTGCCAGCAGCTTGGCCAGAAACACAGATACGCAGTATTTT.

This clone was recorded once. The V and J genes are TRBV7-2 and TRBJ1-5; no clear D gene. The V gene's germline CDR1 is SGHTA and CDR2 FQGNSA. V lost 2 bases and J 0 bases, leaving 8 bases between the germline ends. The CDR3 covers 15 residues. The CDR3 protein is CASSLQRLSNQPQHF. As DNA, the CDR3 is TGTGCCAGCAGCTTACAGCGCCTTAGCAATCAGCCCCAGCATTTT.

The chain uses TRBV20-1 and TRBJ2-5; D is ambiguous. V lost 2 bases and J lost 4, with 5 bases in between. CDR1 and CDR2 (germline): DFQATT, SNEGSKA (reference sequence). The CDR3 contains 11 residues. For the CDR3, the DNA is TGCAGTGCTAGACAGGTAGAGACCCAGTACTTC. Its translation is CSARQVETQYF.

The V gene is TRBV29-1, the J gene TRBJ2-5; D is perhaps TRBD1 (5 bases). Germline assignment: CDR1 SQVTM and CDR2 ANQGSEA. V was shortened by 7 bases and J by 5 bases, with 14 bases between the two germline ends. CDR3 length: 12 amino acids. This chain's CDR3 is CSAPGNGETQYF. The CDR3 DNA reads TGCAGCGCTCCAGGGAACGGGGAGACCCAGTACTTC.

V gene TRBV2 combines with J gene TRBJ1-2, with TRBD1 matching 7 bases. With V trimmed by 0 bases and J by 4 bases, 5 bases remained unmatched. The CDR3 has 15 amino acids. Germline-derived CDR1 and CDR2 are SNHLY and FYNNEI. The chain's CDR3 is CASSEARRTGYGYTF. CDR3 nucleotide sequence: TGTGCCAGCAGTGAAGCTCGGAGGACAGGCTATGGCTACACCTTC.

The J gene is TRBJ2-2, the V gene TRBV7-2; 7 bases line up with TRBD2. V shed 2 bases and J 4 bases; nucleotides not matched to a gene: 7. Germline CDR1 SGHTA, CDR2 FQGNSA. The CDR3 has 16 residues. CDR3 in amino acids: CASSLSWGGGTGELFF. CDR3 DNA: TGTGCCAGCAGCTTATCTTGGGGGGGTGGCACCGGGGAGCTGTTTTTT.

The CDR3 DNA reads TGTGCCAGCAGGACAGGGGGCGGAAAAAATTCACCCCTCCACTTT. It codes for CASRTGGGKNSPLHF. This chain uses TRBV2 with TRBJ1-6; TRBD1 matches 10 bases. The CDR3 sequence is 15 residues long. Germline V gives CDR1 SNHLY, CDR2 FYNNEI. V lost 6 bases and J lost 7; bases outside the gene matches: 6. The full variable domain, its missing parts supplied by reference TRBV2 and TRBJ1-6, is EPEVTQTPSHQVTQMGQEVILRCVPISNHLYFYWYRQILGQKVEFLVSFYNNEISEKSEIFDDQFSVERPDGSNFTLKIRSTKLEDSAMYFCASRTGGGKNSPLHFGNGTRLTVT.

The gene calls are TRBV5-4 and TRBJ2-1, with D perhaps matching TRBD2 (5 bases). CDR1 is SGHNT, CDR2 YYREEE, per germline (reference sequence). V shed 3 bases and J shed 9 bases, with 19 bases lying between them. This CDR3 is built from 15 residues. CDR3 in amino acids: CASSSSEGAFTEQFF. CDR3 DNA sequence: TGTGCCAGCAGCTCCTCCGAGGGAGCTTTCACTGAGCAGTTCTTC.